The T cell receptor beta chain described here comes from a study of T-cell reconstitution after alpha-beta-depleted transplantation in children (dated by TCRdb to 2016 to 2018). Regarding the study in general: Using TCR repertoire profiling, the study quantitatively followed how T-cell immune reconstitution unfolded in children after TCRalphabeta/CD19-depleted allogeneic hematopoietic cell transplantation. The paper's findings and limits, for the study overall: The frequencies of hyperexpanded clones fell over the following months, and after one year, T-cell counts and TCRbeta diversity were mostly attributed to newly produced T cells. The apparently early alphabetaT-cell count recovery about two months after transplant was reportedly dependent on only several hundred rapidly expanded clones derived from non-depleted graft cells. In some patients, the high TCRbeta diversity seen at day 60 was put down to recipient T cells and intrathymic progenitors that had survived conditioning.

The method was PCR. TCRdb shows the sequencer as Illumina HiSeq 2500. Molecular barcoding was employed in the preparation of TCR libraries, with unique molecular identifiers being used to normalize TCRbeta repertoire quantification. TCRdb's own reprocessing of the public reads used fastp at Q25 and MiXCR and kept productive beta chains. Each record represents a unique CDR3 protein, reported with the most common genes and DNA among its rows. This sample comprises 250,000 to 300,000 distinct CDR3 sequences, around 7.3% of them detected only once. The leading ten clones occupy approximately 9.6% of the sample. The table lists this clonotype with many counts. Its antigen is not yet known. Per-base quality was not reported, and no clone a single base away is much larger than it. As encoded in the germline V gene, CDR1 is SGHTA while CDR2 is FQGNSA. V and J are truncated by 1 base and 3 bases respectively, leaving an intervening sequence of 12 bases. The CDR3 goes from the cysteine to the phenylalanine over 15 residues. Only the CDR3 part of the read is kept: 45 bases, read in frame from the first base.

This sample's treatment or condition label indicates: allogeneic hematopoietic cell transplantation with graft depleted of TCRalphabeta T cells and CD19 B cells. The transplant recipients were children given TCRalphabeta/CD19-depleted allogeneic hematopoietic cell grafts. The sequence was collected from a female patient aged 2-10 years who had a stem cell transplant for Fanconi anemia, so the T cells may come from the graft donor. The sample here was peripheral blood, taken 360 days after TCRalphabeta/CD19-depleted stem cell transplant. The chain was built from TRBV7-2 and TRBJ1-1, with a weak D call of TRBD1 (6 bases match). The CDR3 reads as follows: CASSLVGGGDTEAFF. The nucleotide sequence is TGTGCCAGCAGCTTAGTGGGAGGGGGGGACACTGAAGCTTTCTTT.